This T cell receptor beta chain was sequenced in a study of blood T cells in healthy people across ages. Study findings and constraints: PBMCs were not sorted, which prevented a conclusive comparison of naive versus antigen-experienced cells. Not knowing donor CMV status may have confounded expanded clonotype changes.

Donation came from healthy Caucasian individuals in Russia who were aged about 6 to 90. This clonotype was observed once. No antigen is known for it. The second PCR ran roughly 6 to 12 cycles with a sample-barcoded 5' primer and J-beta primers. One entry per CDR3 protein results from TCRdb running MiXCR on the 5' RACE reads. The profile shows 700,000 to 850,000 distinct CDR3 sequences, 53% of them singletons. Germline loops: CDR1 LNHDA, CDR2 SQIVND (reference sequence). Trimming stripped 3 bases from V and 1 base from J, with 22 bases between. The CDR3 contains 19 residues. The TCR sequence derives from a man at least 80 years old in good health. The sample taken for sequencing was blood. The rearrangement links TRBV19 to TRBJ2-4; tentatively, D is TRBD2 (5 bases). The CDR3 bases are TGTGCCAGTAGTATTGACGGACCCGCGGGCCGTGGGGCCAAAAACATTCAGTACTTC. Its protein product is CASSIDGPAGRGAKNIQYF. The whole variable domain, filled in from reference TRBV19 and TRBJ2-4, reads DGGITQSPKYLFRKEGQNVTLSCEQNLNHDAMYWYRQDPGQGLRLIYYSQIVNDFQKGDIAEGYSVSREKKESFPLTVTSAQKNPTAFYLCASSIDGPAGRGAKNIQYFGAGTRLSVL.